Sequencing of this T cell receptor (beta chain) was carried out in a study of tumor-infiltrating lymphocytes in primary liver carcinoma (dated by TCRdb to the late 2010s). Notes on the research overall: Between November 2015 and March 2016, about five patients in China with histopathologically diagnosed primary liver carcinoma had their tumors surgically resected. Of the five patients, three men and two women aged 30 to 69 years, four had hepatocellular carcinoma and one had combined HCC and intrahepatic cholangiocarcinoma. The tumors of the five patients were staged as T1-T3 N0M0, with maximum diameters ranging from about 4 to 11 cm. Roughly 3.5 to 8 million productive TCRbeta reads were obtained per sample, and no significant difference in read depth was found between tissue types. TCRbeta repertoire sequencing, expression microarrays and whole-exome sequencing were combined in the study across five regions of each liver tumor, with adjacent normal tissue and blood also included. A total of roughly 35 specimens from 5 patients underwent TCRbeta repertoire sequencing, comprising around 25 tumor regions, 5 adjacent noncancerous liver tissues and 5 peripheral blood samples. Reproducibility between technical replicate repertoires was high, with correlation coefficients above 0.98 and mean shared-clone rates roughly 0.91.

TCRbeta-specific cDNA was reverse-transcribed from approximately 0.5 ug total RNA using a constant-region primer and ProtoScript II reverse transcriptase. TCRbeta libraries were built with three nested multiplex PCR rounds, a slightly modified ARM-PCR procedure. The first two PCR rounds used multiplex TRBV1-TRBV30 forward primers with a Cbeta reverse primer, each for 10 cycles. Sample barcodes and Illumina adapters were attached in a final 25-cycle PCR using Deep VentR polymerase. Amplicons of 200-500 bp were gel-purified with a QIAquick gel extraction kit before sequencing. The TCRbeta amplicons were sequenced with 250-bp paired-end reads on an Illumina HiSeq 2500. Per the original workflow: Reads were quality-trimmed with Trimmomatic v0.33, and paired reads were merged with FLASH v1.2.11 to recover full CDR3 sequences. V, D and J germline segments were assigned to the rearranged TCRbeta sequences by MiGEC v1.2.1b. Clonotype statistics, along with Shannon-Wiener diversity indices, were calculated using VDJtools v1.0.0. To reduce sampling bias, subsequent analyses other than the diversity analysis used only the 250 most abundant clonotypes in each sample. In TCRdb, the public reads were trimmed at Q25 with fastp and aligned with MiXCR, with productive beta chains retained. Duplicate CDR3 protein sequences are folded into a single record with the most common DNA and genes. TCRdb, not the original authors, processed these V and J calls. The sample table records approximately 300,000 distinct CDR3 sequences; roughly two thirds of these occur just once. Roughly 10% of the sample lies in the top ten.

As concerns this clonotype: Its antigen is unknown. Compared with germline, one end of the junction differs, possibly owing to a read error.

TRIzol reagent was used to extract blood RNA from unsorted whole blood, while the DNeasy Blood & Tissue kit provided the germline DNA. Chronic HBV infection was present in the patients, and the patients were treatment-naive at sampling. Before surgery, roughly 4 milliliters of peripheral blood were drawn into K2EDTA tubes. The germline V gene (reference sequence) sets CDR1 to SGHAT and CDR2 to FQDESV. The CDR3, from cysteine to phenylalanine, totals 14 residues. The CDR3 DNA has 42 bases and is translated from base 1. Study-wide findings and limitations: Comparison of CD4+ and CD8+ T cell repertoires was precluded by the use of bulk unsorted samples. Repertoire overlap was higher between tumor regions (mean around 36%) than tumor-adjacent (around 17%) or tumor-blood (14%) pairs, consistent with antigen-driven expansion. The study included only a few patients, and the authors note findings should be validated in a larger study. Only the TCR beta chain was sequenced, so true repertoire diversity is likely underestimated because unpaired alpha chains were not captured. A significantly larger repertoire fraction was made up by the top 250 clones in tumors than in blood (p = 0.039).

This clonotype was obtained from a man aged 40-50 years with primary liver carcinoma and hepatitis B virus infection. The receptor chain draws on TRBV11-1 and TRBJ1-2; too little of a D gene remains to name it. Sequenced: peripheral blood. The DNA is TGTGCCAGCAACTTAGCACGTCAAGGCGGAGGCTACACCTTC. Its product reads: CASNLARQGGGYTF.